The source of this T cell receptor (beta chain) is a study of early T cells in non-severe SARS-CoV-2 infection. The overall study: Bulk RNA taken from unsorted whole blood was sequenced, leaving chains unpaired.

This clonotype was found a few times. What it binds is not known. The germline CDR1 and CDR2 sequences are LGHDT and YNNKEL (reference sequence). V gave up 3 bases and J gave up 3 bases, with 12 bases separating them. The CDR3 runs to 14 residues. Study observations and caveats: The study's VDJdb matching favored anti-spike CD8 responses and missed private and CD4 specificities.

TCRdb analysed the 5' RACE reads with MiXCR anew, one entry per CDR3 protein. The table has over 55,000 distinct CDR3 sequences, roughly 12% seen once. This rearrangement joins TRBV3-1 to TRBJ2-7, with D hard to call. The TCR sequence derives from an adult who was a healthcare worker with PCR-confirmed SARS-CoV-2 infection or an uninfected control (not recorded which). This specimen was whole blood, taken at baseline. The CDR3 is CASSHWFRVYEQYF. The CDR3 nucleotides are TGTGCCAGCAGCCATTGGTTCAGAGTCTACGAGCAGTACTTC.